The clone carrying this TCR beta chain was seen ten or more times. This sample is part of a study of T-cell reconstitution after alpha-beta-depleted transplantation in children. The library targeted TCRbeta and was prepared with unique molecular identifiers. TCRdb re-called the PCR reads through MiXCR, storing one row per CDR3 protein. Of around 87,000 distinct CDR3 sequences in the sample, 7% to 10% were seen once. The germline V gene has CDR1 DFQATT and CDR2 SNEGSKA (reference sequence). The CDR3 length is 16 residues. The V end lost 0 bases, the J end lost 0 bases, and 12 bases lay between the germline ends.

Sequencing was performed on PBMCs from the stem cell graft donor, taken from the stem cell graft. The TCR was taken from a human donor who donated a stem cell graft to a child with congenital amegakaryocytic thrombocytopenia. V usage is TRBV20-1 and J usage is TRBJ2-1; perhaps D is TRBD1 or TRBD2 (5 bases each). The CDR3 DNA reads as TGCAGTGCTAGAGATCTCCGGGACGGCTCCTACAATGAGCAGTTCTTC. Encoded protein: CSARDLRDGSYNEQFF.